This record concerns one T cell receptor (beta chain) sequence. Its antigen is undetermined. This specimen belongs to a study of cytomegalovirus exposure and HLA in healthy donors. Study-level information: When 398 donors were genotyped, 81% of them were found to fall in the Caucasian-associated ancestry cluster.

Study-level findings and limits: The authors enumerated some 160 TCR beta chains as linked to cytomegalovirus. In vitro work confirmed that three CMV-associated chains recognize CMV antigens.

This CDR3 region has 12 residues. J gave up 2 bases and V 6 bases, and 1 base lay outside the gene matches. Germline V gives CDR1 SEHNR, CDR2 FQNEAQ (reference sequence). The PCR used 60 Vbeta and 13 Jbeta primers. Produced via immunoSEQ multiplex PCR; TCRdb's table is partial and in-frame only. The sample lists approximately 69,000 clones, about 72% occurring once. The sample consisted of PBMCs. The chain employs TRBV7-9 and TRBJ2-7; TRBD1 matches at 7 bases. The TCR sequence derives from a middle-aged man in good health and CMV-seropositive. CDR3 in amino acids: CASSQGAYEQYF. The CDR3 DNA follows: TGTGCCAGCAGTCAGGGGGCCTACGAGCAGTACTTC.